This entry describes one T cell receptor (beta chain). The antigen remains undetermined. PCR employed 60 Vbeta and 13 Jbeta primers. Sequenced by immunoSEQ multiplex PCR; TCRdb stores in-frame clones only, minus some. The data hold about 140,000 clones, with around 80% observed a single time. It was healthy bone marrow donors who served as donors. Unrecorded immune exposure was likely among donors, who were nominally healthy when sampled. This specimen belongs to a study of cytomegalovirus exposure and HLA in healthy donors. Notes on the study in general: Among TCR beta chains of equal frequency, HLA-associated ones were more clonally expanded in a later analysis. Later analysis associated a missense DCLRE1C variant with TCR beta V- and J-gene trimming.

Germline CDR1 MDHEN, CDR2 SYDVKM. The trim removed 0 bases at V and 6 bases at J, leaving 6 bases unmatched. CDR3 length: 16 amino acids. Sequenced material: PBMCs. The chain couples TRBV28 to TRBJ1-5; 9 bases align to TRBD1. The source is a man aged 25-40 years in good health and CMV-seronegative. The chain's CDR3 is CASSLWTGQGTQPQHF. DNA for the CDR3: TGTGCCAGCAGTTTATGGACAGGACAGGGGACTCAGCCCCAGCATTTT.